The 18 T cell receptor beta chains below come from one sample, sequenced in a study of graft-versus-host responses after intestinal transplantation. The antigens of these receptors remain unknown. Produced via immunoSEQ multiplex PCR; TCRdb's table is partial and in-frame only. The sample lists tens of thousands of clones, roughly 91% occurring once. The sequences come from unstimulated CD8+ T cells sorted from spleen or lymph node cells, collected before intestinal transplant. These receptors were obtained from a human donor who received an intestinal transplant.

A single count supports this clone. The rearrangement links TRBV16 to TRBJ1-2, with TRBD1 as a possible D gene (6 bases). Trimming cost V 3 bases and J 0 bases, with 17 bases left between them. The CDR3 sequence is 17 residues long. Germline values: CDR1 KGHSY, CDR2 FQNENV. The CDR3 DNA follows: TGTGCCAGCAGCCACTACGGGACACAATCGGCTAACTATGGCTACACCTTC. Amino acid sequence: CASSHYGTQSANYGYTF.

The CDR3 nucleotides are TGTGCCAGCAGTTGGACTAGCGGGAGGGTTGGGCAGTTCTTC. Amino acid sequence: CASSWTSGRVGQFF. The chain carries TRBV7-6 and TRBJ2-1, with TRBD2 matching over 15 bases. The V segment lost 6 bases and the J segment 12 bases; nucleotides outside the gene matches: 6. The CDR3 extends over 14 amino acids. CDR1 and CDR2 (germline): SGHVS, FNYEAQ.

The CDR3 sequence is CASSQEGGGTYEQYF. The DNA for the CDR3 is TGTGCCAGCAGCCAAGAGGGCGGGGGTACTTACGAGCAGTACTTC. The chain uses TRBV4-2 and TRBJ2-7, with TRBD2 matching over 7 bases. This CDR3 spans 15 amino acids. The germline CDR1 and CDR2 sequences are LGHNA and YNFKEQ. V trimming: 0 bases; J trimming: 4 bases; junction bases outside the gene matches: 6.

The chain joins TRBV4-2 to TRBJ1-4; no clear D. The V end lost 4 bases, the J end lost 4 bases, and 16 bases lay between the germline ends. The CDR3 consists of 16 residues. Germline V lookup: CDR1 LGHNA, CDR2 YNFKEQ. This chain's CDR3 is CASSLWSGEDNEKLFF. CDR3 nucleotide sequence: TGTGCCAGCAGCCTCTGGAGCGGGGAAGATAATGAAAAACTGTTTTTT.

V usage is TRBV28 and J usage is TRBJ2-1; no clear D. V was shortened by 5 bases and J by 5 bases, with 10 bases between the two germline ends. Germline CDR1 and CDR2: MDHEN and SYDVKM. This CDR3 contains 13 residues. The DNA of the CDR3 is TGTGCCAGCAGTGTAGGTGCGGACAATGAGCAGTTCTTC. This gives the protein CASSVGADNEQFF.

On this clone: At one end, the junction sequence differs from germline, possibly due to a read error. Other DNA sequences in this sample translate to the same CDR3. CDR3 nucleotides: TGTGCCAGTAGTTCCGGGACTGTTAGCACAGATACGCAGTACTTT. As protein: CASSSGTVSTDTQYF. This chain links TRBV19 with TRBJ2-3; tentative D call: TRBD2 (6 bases). From germline, CDR1 is LNHDA and CDR2 SQIVND (reference sequence). The CDR3 totals 15 residues.

The rearrangement uses TRBV5-1 and TRBJ1-4; no clear D gene. The CDR3 runs to 15 residues. The germline V gene has CDR1 SGHRS and CDR2 YFSETQ. V lost 4 bases, J lost 5 bases, and 15 bases lay in between. In DNA form, the CDR3 reads TGCGCCAGCAGCCCGCGGGCAGGCTACAATGAAAAACTGTTTTTT. It specifies CASSPRAGYNEKLFF.

The chain has TRBV2 and TRBJ1-6; D not certain. CDR3 size: 18 residues. V dropped 2 bases and J dropped 5 bases, with 19 bases sitting between them. Per the germline V gene, CDR1 is SNHLY and CDR2 is FYNNEI. For the CDR3, the DNA is TGTGCCAGCAGTGAACTGGAGAGCGATCCTAGGAATAATTCACCCCTCCACTTT. Translation gives CASSELESDPRNNSPLHF.

The V and J genes are TRBV14 and TRBJ2-7; 8 bases are a match to TRBD1. The germline CDR1 and CDR2 sequences are SGHDN and FVKESK. The CDR3 is 14 residues long. J gave up 1 base and V 5 bases, and 4 bases lay outside the gene matches. The CDR3 spells CASSTRDRSYEQYF. CDR3 DNA sequence: TGTGCCAGCAGCACCCGGGACAGGTCCTACGAGCAGTACTTC.

This rearrangement joins TRBV6-5 to TRBJ2-7, with unresolved D. The CDR3 sequence is 15 residues long. Germline assignment: CDR1 MNHEY and CDR2 SVGAGI. Trimming took off 0 bases at V and 7 bases at J, with 16 bases between the two ends. The CDR3 bases are TGTGCCAGCAGTTACTCGAGTACCCTAGTACGTGAGCAGTACTTC. Amino acid sequence: CASSYSSTLVREQYF.

The chain uses TRBV20-1 and TRBJ1-2, with no clear D. CDR1 DFQATT and CDR2 SNEGSKA come from the germline V gene (reference sequence). The CDR3 sequence is 10 residues long. Between the trimmed V and J ends, which lost 2 bases and 5 bases, there was a span of 3 bases. In DNA, the CDR3 is TGCAGTGCTAGACCATATGGCTACACCTTC. Its translation: CSARPYGYTF.

This rearrangement joins TRBV19 to TRBJ2-5, with D possibly matching TRBD2 (6 bases). The CDR3 covers 13 residues. V was clipped by 6 bases and J by 5 bases, with 13 bases between them. Germline V gene lookup returns CDR1 LNHDA and CDR2 SQIVND (reference sequence). The DNA of the CDR3 is TGTGCCAGTAGCTTGGGACTTCGGGAGACCCAGTACTTC. Translated, it gives CASSLGLRETQYF.

The chain has TRBV19 and TRBJ1-2; the match to TRBD1 covers 9 bases. Trimming removed 5 bases from V and 5 bases from J; junction bases left unmatched: 9. Germline lookup yields CDR1 LNHDA and CDR2 SQIVND (reference sequence). CDR3 length: 15 residues. CDR3 region: CASSPPGQGTYGYTF. The DNA for the CDR3 is TGTGCCAGTAGTCCGCCCGGACAGGGGACATATGGCTACACCTTC.

The chain uses TRBV10-3 and TRBJ1-2; 7 bases align to TRBD1. This CDR3 spans 15 amino acids. Trimming at V came to 3 bases and at J to 3 bases, leaving 7 bases not matched to a gene. Germline V gene sequence: CDR1 ENHRY, CDR2 SYGVKD. CDR3 protein: CAISEKGAKDYGYTF. The CDR3 DNA follows: TGTGCCATCAGTGAAAAGGGGGCTAAAGACTATGGCTACACCTTC.

The chain has TRBV5-1 and TRBJ1-3; TRBD1 aligns across 7 bases. The CDR3 extends over 14 amino acids. Germline V gene lookup returns CDR1 SGHRS and CDR2 YFSETQ. The ends lost 5 bases at V and 0 bases at J; junction bases unmatched: 2. DNA of the CDR3: TGCGCCAGCAGGGGGACAGACTCTGGAAACACCATATATTTT. Protein sequence: CASRGTDSGNTIYF. The variable domain in full, completed from reference TRBV5-1 and TRBJ1-3, reads KAGVTQTPRYLIKTRGQQVTLSCSPISGHRSVSWYQQTPGQGLQFLFEYFSETQRNKGNFPGRFSGRQFSNSRSEMNVSTLELGDSALYLCASRGTDSGNTIYFGEGSWLTVV.

This clone showed up just once. This sequence joins TRBV27 and TRBJ2-7; D is uncertain. CDR3 length equals 13 residues. Trimming pared 4 bases from V and 3 bases from J, leaving 10 bases between. Germline V gene data show CDR1 as MNHEY and CDR2 as SMNVEV (reference sequence). CDR3 in amino acids: CASSYGGGYEQYF. The CDR3 region has the DNA TGTGCCAGCAGTTACGGTGGTGGCTACGAGCAGTACTTC.

The rearrangement links TRBV14 to TRBJ2-1; unclear D gene. Trimming left V 1 base short and J 6 bases short, with 7 bases between. CDR1 and CDR2 (germline): SGHDN, FVKESK. The CDR3 sequence is 13 residues long. This CDR3 reads CASSQGGFNEQFF. Here the CDR3 DNA reads TGTGCCAGCAGCCAAGGCGGTTTCAATGAGCAGTTCTTC.

This rearrangement joins TRBV7-3 to TRBJ1-2; D possibly corresponds to TRBD1 (5 bases). V lost 1 base and J 7 bases, leaving 13 bases between the germline ends. This CDR3 comprises 14 residues. Germline CDR1 is SGHTA and CDR2 is FQGTGA. CDR3 loop: CASSLSGGAGGYTF. Written as DNA, the CDR3 is TGTGCCAGCAGCTTAAGTGGAGGGGCCGGTGGCTACACCTTC.